The 16 T cell receptor beta chains presented below share a single source sample, sequenced in a study of cytomegalovirus exposure and HLA in healthy donors. Clones were read by immunoSEQ multiplex PCR, and TCRdb kept only the in-frame ones, dropping some. The table records over 200,000 clones, almost 90% of them present only once. Sequencing was done on a sample of PBMCs. These receptors were collected from a woman between 18 and 29 years old in good health and CMV-seronegative.

The chain couples TRBV6-5 to TRBJ2-7; 9 nucleotides match TRBD2. The J segment lost 8 bases and the V segment lost 2 bases, leaving 4 bases of the junction unmatched. Germline loops: CDR1 MNHEY, CDR2 SVGAGI. The CDR3 is made up of 13 amino acids. For the CDR3, the DNA is TGTGCCAGCAGTTACGGGCTAGCGGGGAAGCAGTACTTC. The encoded protein is CASSYGLAGKQYF.

This clone was observed a single time. This rearrangement joins TRBV4-1 to TRBJ1-5; D may be TRBD1 (6 bases). V was pared by 0 bases and J by 6 bases, with 9 bases between. Germline V gene lookup returns CDR1 MGHRA and CDR2 YSYEKL. This CDR3 region has 14 residues. The CDR3 sequence: CASSQDSGVQPQHF. In DNA, the CDR3 is TGCGCCAGCAGCCAAGATTCAGGGGTTCAGCCCCAGCATTTT.

This sequence joins TRBV4-2 and TRBJ1-1; 8 bases align to TRBD1. J gave up 3 bases and V 5 bases, and 11 bases lay outside the gene matches. The CDR3 runs to 16 residues. The germline CDR1 and CDR2 sequences are LGHNA and YNFKEQ. CDR3 residues: CASSDPLGQGDTEAFF. The CDR3 coding sequence is TGTGCCAGCAGCGATCCACTCGGACAGGGTGACACTGAAGCTTTCTTT.

The V gene is TRBV28, the J gene TRBJ2-7; TRBD2 is a possible D gene (5 bases). Per germline, CDR1 MDHEN and CDR2 SYDVKM. V lost 8 bases, J lost 4 bases, and 15 bases lay in between. The CDR3 runs 13 residues. The CDR3 bases are TGTGCCAGCCGGAGGCAGGCCCCTTACGAGCAGTACGTC. Its protein is CASRRQAPYEQYV.

The chain has TRBV7-9 and TRBJ1-4; 8 nucleotides agree with TRBD1. Per germline, CDR1 SEHNR and CDR2 FQNEAQ (reference sequence). V gave up 4 bases and J gave up 3 bases; unmatched junction bases: 1. The CDR3 extends over 14 amino acids. The DNA for the CDR3 is TGTGCCAGCAGCTCGACAGGGGCTAATGAAAAACTGTTTTTT. Its translation is CASSSTGANEKLFF.

The chain employs TRBV19 and TRBJ2-3, with D perhaps matching TRBD1 (9 bases). V dropped 8 bases and J dropped 0 bases, with 24 bases sitting between them. CDR3 length: 18 amino acids. The V gene's germline CDR1 is LNHDA and CDR2 SQIVND (reference sequence). CDR3 sequence: CASAAGQGSSGSTDTQYF. For the CDR3, the DNA is TGTGCCAGTGCCGCGGGACAGGGTTCTAGCGGGAGCACAGATACGCAGTATTTT.

A single count supports this clone. This sequence joins TRBV4-1 and TRBJ1-5; a possible D gene is TRBD1 (5 bases). CDR1 MGHRA and CDR2 YSYEKL come from the germline V gene. V was clipped by 1 base and J by 5 bases, with 9 bases between them. This CDR3 contains 14 residues. CDR3 DNA sequence: TGCGCCAGCAGCCAAGGTTGGGGGGATCAGCCCCAGCATTTT. Amino acids: CASSQGWGDQPQHF.

In its sample, this clone was seen once. V usage is TRBV7-9 and J usage is TRBJ2-1; a possible D gene is TRBD2 (5 bases). V shed 2 bases and J shed 8 bases, with 7 bases lying between them. Per germline, CDR1 SEHNR and CDR2 FQNEAQ (reference sequence). The length of the CDR3 is 12 residues. DNA of the CDR3: TGTGCCAGCAGCTTACGGCGGGATGAGCAGTTCTTC. Translating gives CASSLRRDEQFF.

The rearrangement uses TRBV27 and TRBJ2-1; 7 bases agree with TRBD2. The CDR3 runs to 15 residues. The junction had 6 bases not matched to a gene; V was cut back by 3 bases and J by 4 bases. CDR1 MNHEY and CDR2 SMNVEV come from the germline V gene (reference sequence). CDR3 protein: CASSLASGAYNEQFF. The CDR3 DNA follows: TGTGCCAGCAGTTTGGCTAGCGGCGCGTACAATGAGCAGTTCTTC.

This clone was counted once. The rearrangement uses TRBV2 and TRBJ2-2, with a possible D match to TRBD2 (5 bases). The CDR3 runs 12 residues. Between the trimmed V and J ends, which lost 4 bases and 6 bases, there was a span of 6 bases. The germline CDR1 and CDR2 sequences are SNHLY and FYNNEI. DNA of the CDR3: TGTGCCAGCAGTGGGAGGTCCGGGGAGCTGTTTTTT. It yields the protein CASSGRSGELFF.

This rearrangement joins TRBV28 to TRBJ2-5; D gene uncertain. Germline lookup yields CDR1 MDHEN and CDR2 SYDVKM. This CDR3 spans 13 amino acids. The V end lost 2 bases, the J end lost 4 bases, and 8 bases lay between the germline ends. CDR3: CASSLSPRETQYF. The CDR3 DNA reads as TGTGCCAGCAGTTTAAGTCCGCGAGAGACCCAGTACTTC.

This chain connects TRBV5-4 to TRBJ1-5, with D possibly being TRBD1 (5 bases). The CDR3 spans 15 residues. V lost 1 base and J 6 bases, leaving 14 bases between the germline ends. The V gene's germline CDR1 is SGHNT and CDR2 YYREEE (reference sequence). In DNA, the CDR3 is TGTGCCAGCAGCTTGATGCTGGGGCGCGGTCAGCCCCAGCATTTT. Its translation is CASSLMLGRGQPQHF.

The rearrangement uses TRBV5-1 and TRBJ2-7; the D gene is possibly TRBD2 (5 bases). CDR3 length: 14 residues. Germline V gene sequence: CDR1 SGHRS, CDR2 YFSETQ. The ends were cut back, 4 bases at V and 3 bases at J, with 14 bases in the middle. This CDR3 is CASSPPGFNYEQYF. Here the CDR3 DNA reads TGCGCCAGCAGCCCCCCGGGATTTAACTACGAGCAGTACTTC.

The genes are TRBV6-5 and TRBJ2-1, with D possibly being TRBD2 (6 bases). The CDR3 covers 16 residues. V dropped 2 bases and J dropped 5 bases, with 16 bases sitting between them. Germline V gives CDR1 MNHEY, CDR2 SVGAGI. CDR3 amino acids: CASSYTTGRSDNEQFF. The CDR3 DNA reads TGTGCCAGCAGTTACACTACTGGGAGGAGCGACAATGAGCAGTTCTTC.

The J gene is TRBJ2-1, the V gene TRBV6-6; 9 bases fit TRBD1. The CDR3 is made up of 16 amino acids. The V segment lost 4 bases and the J segment 1 base; nucleotides outside the gene matches: 5. The V gene's germline CDR1 is MNHNY and CDR2 SVGAGI (reference sequence). CDR3 loop: CASSFPQGASYNEQFF. The CDR3 nucleotides read TGTGCCAGCAGTTTCCCACAGGGGGCATCCTACAATGAGCAGTTCTTC.

This chain uses TRBV4-3 with TRBJ1-2; D is uncertain. Trimming removed 3 bases from V and 0 bases from J, with 17 bases in between. This CDR3 spans 17 amino acids. Germline V lookup: CDR1 LGHNA, CDR2 YSLEER. The CDR3 is CASSHLDKRLPNYGYTF. DNA for the CDR3: TGCGCCAGCAGCCACTTAGATAAGCGGCTCCCTAACTATGGCTACACCTTC.